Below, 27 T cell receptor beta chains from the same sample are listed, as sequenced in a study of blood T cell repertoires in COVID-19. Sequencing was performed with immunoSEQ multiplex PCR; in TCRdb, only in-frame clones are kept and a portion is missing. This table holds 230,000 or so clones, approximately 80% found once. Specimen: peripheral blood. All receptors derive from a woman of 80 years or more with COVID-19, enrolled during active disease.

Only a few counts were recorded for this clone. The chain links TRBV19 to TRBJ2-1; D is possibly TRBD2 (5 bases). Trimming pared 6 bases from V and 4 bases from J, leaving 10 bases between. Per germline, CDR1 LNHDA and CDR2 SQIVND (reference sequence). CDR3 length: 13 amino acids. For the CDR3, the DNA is TGTGCCAGTAGCCCAGCGGAGTACAATGAGCAGTTCTTC. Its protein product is CASSPAEYNEQFF.

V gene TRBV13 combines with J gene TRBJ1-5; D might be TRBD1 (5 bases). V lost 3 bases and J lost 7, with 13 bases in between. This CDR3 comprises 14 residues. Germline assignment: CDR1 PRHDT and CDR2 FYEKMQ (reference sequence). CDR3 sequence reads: CASSFGQGKQPQHF. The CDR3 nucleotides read TGTGCCAGCAGCTTTGGGCAGGGAAAACAGCCCCAGCATTTT.

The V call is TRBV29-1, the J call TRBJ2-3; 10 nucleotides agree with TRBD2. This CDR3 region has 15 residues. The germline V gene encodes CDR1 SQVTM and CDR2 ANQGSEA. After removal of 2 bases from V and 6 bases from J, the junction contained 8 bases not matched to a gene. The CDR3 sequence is CSVELLAGGADTQYF. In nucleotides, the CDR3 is TGCAGCGTTGAATTGTTAGCGGGAGGAGCCGATACGCAGTATTTT.

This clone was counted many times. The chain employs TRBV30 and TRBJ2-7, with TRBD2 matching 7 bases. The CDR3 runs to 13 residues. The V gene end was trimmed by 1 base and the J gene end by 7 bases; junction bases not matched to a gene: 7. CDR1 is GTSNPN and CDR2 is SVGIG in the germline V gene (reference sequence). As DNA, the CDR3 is TGTGCCTGGAGTGGGACTAGTCAAGATGAGCAGTACTTC. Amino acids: CAWSGTSQDEQYF.

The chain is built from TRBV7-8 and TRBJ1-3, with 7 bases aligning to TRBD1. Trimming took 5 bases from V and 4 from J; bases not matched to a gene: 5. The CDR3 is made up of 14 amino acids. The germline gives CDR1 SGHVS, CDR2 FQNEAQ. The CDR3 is CASSNTGAGNTIYF. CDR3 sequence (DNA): TGTGCCAGCAGCAACACAGGGGCCGGAAACACCATATATTTT.

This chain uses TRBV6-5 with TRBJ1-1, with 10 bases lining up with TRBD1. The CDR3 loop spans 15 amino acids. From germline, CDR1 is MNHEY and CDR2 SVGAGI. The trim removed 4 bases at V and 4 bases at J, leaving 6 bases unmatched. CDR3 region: CASSSSRDRGTEAFF. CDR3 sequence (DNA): TGTGCCAGCAGTTCATCCCGGGACAGGGGCACTGAAGCTTTCTTT.

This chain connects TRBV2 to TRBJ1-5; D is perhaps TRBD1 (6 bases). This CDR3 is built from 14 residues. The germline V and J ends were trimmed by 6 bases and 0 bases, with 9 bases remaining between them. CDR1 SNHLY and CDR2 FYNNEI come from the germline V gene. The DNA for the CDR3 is TGTGCCAGCAGCGACAGGCATAGCAATCAGCCCCAGCATTTT. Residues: CASSDRHSNQPQHF.

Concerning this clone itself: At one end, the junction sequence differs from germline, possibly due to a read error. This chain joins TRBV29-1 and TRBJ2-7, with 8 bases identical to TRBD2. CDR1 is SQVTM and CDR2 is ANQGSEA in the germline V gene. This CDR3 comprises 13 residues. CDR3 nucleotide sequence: TGCAGCGTTGAAACCTCAGGCGGGGGGTTTCAACGCTTC. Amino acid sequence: CSVETSGGGFQRF.

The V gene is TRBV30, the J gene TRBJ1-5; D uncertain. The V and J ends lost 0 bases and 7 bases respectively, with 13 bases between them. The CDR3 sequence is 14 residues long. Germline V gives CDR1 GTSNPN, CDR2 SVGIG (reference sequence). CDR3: CAWSVREGGQPQHF. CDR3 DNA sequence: TGTGCCTGGAGTGTACGGGAGGGTGGCCAGCCCCAGCATTTT.

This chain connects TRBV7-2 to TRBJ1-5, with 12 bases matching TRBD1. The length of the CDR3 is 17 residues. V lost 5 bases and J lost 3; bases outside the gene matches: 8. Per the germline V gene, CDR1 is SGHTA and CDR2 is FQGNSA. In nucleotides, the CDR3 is TGTGCCAGCAGCCGCGCGGGACAGGGGGCGGTCAATCAGCCCCAGCATTTT. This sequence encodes CASSRAGQGAVNQPQHF.

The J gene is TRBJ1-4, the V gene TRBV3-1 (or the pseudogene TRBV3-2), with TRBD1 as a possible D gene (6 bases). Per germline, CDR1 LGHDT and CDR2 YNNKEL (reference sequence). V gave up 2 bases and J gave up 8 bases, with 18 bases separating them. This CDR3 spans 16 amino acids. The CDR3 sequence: CASSQRKGGEGEKLFF. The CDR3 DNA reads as TGTGCCAGCAGCCAAAGGAAGGGGGGGGAAGGCGAAAAACTGTTTTTT.

The CDR3: CASSVAGGYSYNEQFF. CDR3 nucleotide sequence: TGTGCCAGCAGCGTAGCCGGGGGGTACTCCTACAATGAGCAGTTCTTC. The chain combines TRBV9 with TRBJ2-1; 7 nucleotides agree with TRBD2. This CDR3 has 16 residues. The J segment lost 0 bases and the V segment lost 0 bases, leaving 3 bases of the junction unmatched. Germline CDR1 and CDR2: SGDLS and YYNGEE.

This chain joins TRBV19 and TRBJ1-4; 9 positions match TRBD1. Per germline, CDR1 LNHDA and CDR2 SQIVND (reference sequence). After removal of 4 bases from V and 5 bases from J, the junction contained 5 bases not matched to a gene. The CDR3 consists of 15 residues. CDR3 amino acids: CASSTTGTGNEKLFF. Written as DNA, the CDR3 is TGTGCCAGTAGTACGACCGGGACAGGGAATGAAAAACTGTTTTTT.

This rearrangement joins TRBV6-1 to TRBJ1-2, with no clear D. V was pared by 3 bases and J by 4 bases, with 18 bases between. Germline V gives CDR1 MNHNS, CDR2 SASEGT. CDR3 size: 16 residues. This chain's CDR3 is CASSDWPGGSSYGYTF. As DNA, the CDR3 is TGTGCCAGCAGTGACTGGCCCGGTGGGAGTTCCTATGGCTACACCTTC.

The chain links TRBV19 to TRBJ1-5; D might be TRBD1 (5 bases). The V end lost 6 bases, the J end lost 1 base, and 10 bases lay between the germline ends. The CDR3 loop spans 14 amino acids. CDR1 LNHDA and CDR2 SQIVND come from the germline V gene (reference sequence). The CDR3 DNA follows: TGTGCCAGTAGCGACTCAGGGAGCAATCAGCCCCAGCATTTT. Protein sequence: CASSDSGSNQPQHF. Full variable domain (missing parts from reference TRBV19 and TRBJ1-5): DGGITQSPKYLFRKEGQNVTLSCEQNLNHDAMYWYRQDPGQGLRLIYYSQIVNDFQKGDIAEGYSVSREKKESFPLTVTSAQKNPTAFYLCASSDSGSNQPQHFGDGTRLSIL.

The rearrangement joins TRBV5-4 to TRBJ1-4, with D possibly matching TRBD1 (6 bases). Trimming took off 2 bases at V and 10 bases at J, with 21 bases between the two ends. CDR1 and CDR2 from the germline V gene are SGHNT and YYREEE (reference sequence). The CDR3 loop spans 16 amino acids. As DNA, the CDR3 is TGTGCCAGCAGCTTAAATGGACAGCAGCAAAAGGGAAAACTGTTTTTT. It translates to CASSLNGQQQKGKLFF. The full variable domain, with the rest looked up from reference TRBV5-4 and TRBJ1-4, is ETGVTQSPTHLIKTRGQQVTLRCSSQSGHNTVSWYQQALGQGPQFIFQYYREEENGRGNFPPRFSGLQFPNYSSELNVNALELDDSALYLCASSLNGQQQKGKLFFGSGTQLSVL.

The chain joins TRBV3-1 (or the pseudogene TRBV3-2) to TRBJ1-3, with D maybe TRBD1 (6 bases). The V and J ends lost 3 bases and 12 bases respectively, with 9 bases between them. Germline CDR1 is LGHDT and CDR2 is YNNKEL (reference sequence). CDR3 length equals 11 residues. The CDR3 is CASSHGGLIYF. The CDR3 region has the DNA TGTGCCAGCAGCCATGGGGGCCTCATATATTTT.

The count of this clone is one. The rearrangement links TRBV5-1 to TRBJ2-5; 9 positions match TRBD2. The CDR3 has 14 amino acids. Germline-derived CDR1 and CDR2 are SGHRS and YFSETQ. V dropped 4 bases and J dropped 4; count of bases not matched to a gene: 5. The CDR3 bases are TGCGCCAGCAGCGGGCGGGGGGGGTCAGAGACCCAGTACTTC. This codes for CASSGRGGSETQYF. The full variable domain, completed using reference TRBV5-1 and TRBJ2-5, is KAGVTQTPRYLIKTRGQQVTLSCSPISGHRSVSWYQQTPGQGLQFLFEYFSETQRNKGNFPGRFSGRQFSNSRSEMNVSTLELGDSALYLCASSGRGGSETQYFGPGTRLLVL.

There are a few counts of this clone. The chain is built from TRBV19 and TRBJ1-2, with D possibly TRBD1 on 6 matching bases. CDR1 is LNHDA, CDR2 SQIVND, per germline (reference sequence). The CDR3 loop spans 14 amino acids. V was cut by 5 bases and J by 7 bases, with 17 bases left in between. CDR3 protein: CASSAPRRGAGYTF. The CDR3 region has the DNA TGTGCCAGTAGTGCCCCTCGACGGGGGGCTGGCTACACCTTC. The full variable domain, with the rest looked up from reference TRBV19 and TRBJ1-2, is DGGITQSPKYLFRKEGQNVTLSCEQNLNHDAMYWYRQDPGQGLRLIYYSQIVNDFQKGDIAEGYSVSREKKESFPLTVTSAQKNPTAFYLCASSAPRRGAGYTFGSGTRLTVV.

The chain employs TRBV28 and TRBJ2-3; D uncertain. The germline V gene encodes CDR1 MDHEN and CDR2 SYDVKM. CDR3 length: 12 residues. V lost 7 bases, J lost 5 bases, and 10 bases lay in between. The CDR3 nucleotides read TGTGCCAGCACGTCACAGCAAGATACGCAGTATTTT. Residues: CASTSQQDTQYF.

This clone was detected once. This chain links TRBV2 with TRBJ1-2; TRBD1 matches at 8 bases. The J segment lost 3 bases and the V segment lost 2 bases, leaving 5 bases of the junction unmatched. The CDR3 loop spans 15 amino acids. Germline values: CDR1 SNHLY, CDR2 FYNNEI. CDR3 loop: CASSERAGGHYGYTF. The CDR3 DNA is TGTGCCAGCAGTGAAAGGGCAGGGGGCCACTATGGCTACACCTTC.

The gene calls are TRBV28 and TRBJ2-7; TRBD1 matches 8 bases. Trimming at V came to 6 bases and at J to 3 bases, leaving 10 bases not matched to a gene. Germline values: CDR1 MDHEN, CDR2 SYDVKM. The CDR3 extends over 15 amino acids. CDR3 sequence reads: CASRLPGTGFYEQYF. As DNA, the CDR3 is TGTGCCAGCAGGCTCCCCGGGACAGGTTTCTACGAGCAGTACTTC.

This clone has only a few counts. CDR3 sequence: CASRGQGAGELFF. Here the CDR3 DNA reads TGTGCCAGCAGGGGACAGGGGGCCGGGGAGCTGTTTTTT. The chain recombines TRBV2 with TRBJ2-2, with TRBD1 identical over 11 bases. This CDR3 is built from 13 residues. After removal of 6 bases from V and 6 bases from J, the junction contained 0 bases not matched to a gene. Germline V lookup: CDR1 SNHLY, CDR2 FYNNEI.

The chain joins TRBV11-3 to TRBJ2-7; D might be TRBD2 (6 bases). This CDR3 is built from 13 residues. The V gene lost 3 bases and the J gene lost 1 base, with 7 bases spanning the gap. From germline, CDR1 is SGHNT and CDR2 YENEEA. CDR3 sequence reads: CASSFGGSYEQYF. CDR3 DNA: TGTGCCAGCAGCTTCGGAGGGTCCTACGAGCAGTACTTC.

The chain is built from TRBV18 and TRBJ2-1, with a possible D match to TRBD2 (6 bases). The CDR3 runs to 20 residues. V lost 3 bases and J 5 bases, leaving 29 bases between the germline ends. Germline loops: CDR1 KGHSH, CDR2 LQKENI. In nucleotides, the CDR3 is TGTGCCAGCTCACCTAGACTGACTGTTCACGGGGGTTTAGGGGACAATGAGCAGTTCTTC. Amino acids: CASSPRLTVHGGLGDNEQFF.

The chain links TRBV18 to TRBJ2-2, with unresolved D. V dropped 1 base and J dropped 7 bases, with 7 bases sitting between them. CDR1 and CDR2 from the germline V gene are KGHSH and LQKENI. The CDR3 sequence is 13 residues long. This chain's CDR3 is CASSPQENGELFF. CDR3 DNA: TGTGCCAGCTCACCACAGGAGAACGGGGAGCTGTTTTTT. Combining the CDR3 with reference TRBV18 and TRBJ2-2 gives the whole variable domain NAGVMQNPRHLVRRRGQEARLRCSPMKGHSHVYWYRQLPEEGLKFMVYLQKENIIDESGMPKERFSAEFPKEGPSILRIQQVVRGDSAAYFCASSPQENGELFFGEGSRLTVL.

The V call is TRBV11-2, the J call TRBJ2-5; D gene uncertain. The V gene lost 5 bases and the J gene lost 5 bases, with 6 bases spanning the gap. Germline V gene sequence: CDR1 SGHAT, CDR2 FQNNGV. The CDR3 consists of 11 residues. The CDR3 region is CASSLLETQYF. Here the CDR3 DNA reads TGTGCCAGCAGCCTCTTGGAGACCCAGTACTTC.